This T cell receptor (beta chain) was captured in a study of blood T cell repertoires in COVID-19. The overall study: COVID-19 samples, acute and convalescent, were from the United States, Italy and Spain. PBMCs, B-cell-depleted T cells, or T cells were the source of the cDNA or gDNA that made up the material.

As handled by the study authors: Amplified reference gene primers provided the basis for estimating nucleated cell counts. Assay: immunoSEQ multiplex PCR; the TCRdb copy retains only in-frame clones and omits some. The DNA was the basis for D and trimming; V, J and clone size are from that table. Of tens of thousands of clones in the sample, 82% were seen once. Germline V gives CDR1 LGHDT, CDR2 YNNKEL (reference sequence). V lost 5 bases and J lost 7, with 12 bases in between. The CDR3 spans 14 residues. This receptor was identified in a woman aged 60 to 75 with acute or convalescent COVID-19. The rearrangement links TRBV3-1 (or the pseudogene TRBV3-2) to TRBJ1-6, with D uncertain. The sample taken for sequencing was peripheral blood. CDR3 in amino acids: CASSVRAGNSPLHF. The CDR3 coding sequence is TGTGCCAGCAGCGTAAGGGCGGGCAATTCACCCCTCCACTTT.